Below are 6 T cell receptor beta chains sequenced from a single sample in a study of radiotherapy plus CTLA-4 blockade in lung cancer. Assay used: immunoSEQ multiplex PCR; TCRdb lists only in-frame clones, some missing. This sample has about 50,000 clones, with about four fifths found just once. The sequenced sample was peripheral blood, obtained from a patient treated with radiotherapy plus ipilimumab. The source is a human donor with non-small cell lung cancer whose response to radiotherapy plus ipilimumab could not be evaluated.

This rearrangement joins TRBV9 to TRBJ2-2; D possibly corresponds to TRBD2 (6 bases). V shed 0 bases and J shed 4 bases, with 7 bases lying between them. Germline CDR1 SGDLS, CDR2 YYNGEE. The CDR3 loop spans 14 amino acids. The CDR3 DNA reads TGTGCCAGCAGCGTAGGGCGGGGCACCGGGGAGCTGTTTTTT. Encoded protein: CASSVGRGTGELFF.

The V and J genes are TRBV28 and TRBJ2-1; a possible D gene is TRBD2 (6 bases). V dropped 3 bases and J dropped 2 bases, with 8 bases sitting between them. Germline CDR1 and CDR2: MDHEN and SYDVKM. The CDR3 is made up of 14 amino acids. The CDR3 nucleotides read TGTGCCAGCAGTTTTCGCGGGGCCTACAATGAGCAGTTCTTC. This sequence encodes CASSFRGAYNEQFF.

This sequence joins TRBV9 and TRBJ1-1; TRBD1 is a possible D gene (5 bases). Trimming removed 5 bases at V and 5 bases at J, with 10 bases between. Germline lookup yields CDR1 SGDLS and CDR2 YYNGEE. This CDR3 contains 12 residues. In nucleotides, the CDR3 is TGTGCCAGCAGAGGGGTCGGGACTGAAGCTTTCTTT. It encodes CASRGVGTEAFF.

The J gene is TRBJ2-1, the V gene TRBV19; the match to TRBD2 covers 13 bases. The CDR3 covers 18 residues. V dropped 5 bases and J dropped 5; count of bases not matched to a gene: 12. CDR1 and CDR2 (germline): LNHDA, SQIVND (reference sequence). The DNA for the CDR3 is TGTGCCAGTAGTGCGAGACTAGCGGGAGGTAGGATGAACAATGAGCAGTTCTTC. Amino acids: CASSARLAGGRMNNEQFF.

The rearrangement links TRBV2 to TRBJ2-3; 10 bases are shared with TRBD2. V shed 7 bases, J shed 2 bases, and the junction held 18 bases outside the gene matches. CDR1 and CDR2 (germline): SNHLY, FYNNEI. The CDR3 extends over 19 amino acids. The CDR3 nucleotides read TGTGCCAGCAACACTCATACGCCACTAGCGGGACCCACCACAGATACGCAGTATTTT. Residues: CASNTHTPLAGPTTDTQYF.

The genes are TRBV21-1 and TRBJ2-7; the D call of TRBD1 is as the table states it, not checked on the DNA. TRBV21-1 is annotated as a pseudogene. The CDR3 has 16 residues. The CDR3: CASSKKRQGDDYEQYF. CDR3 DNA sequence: TGTGCCAGCAGCAAAAAACGACAGGGGGACGACTACGAGCAGTACTTC.